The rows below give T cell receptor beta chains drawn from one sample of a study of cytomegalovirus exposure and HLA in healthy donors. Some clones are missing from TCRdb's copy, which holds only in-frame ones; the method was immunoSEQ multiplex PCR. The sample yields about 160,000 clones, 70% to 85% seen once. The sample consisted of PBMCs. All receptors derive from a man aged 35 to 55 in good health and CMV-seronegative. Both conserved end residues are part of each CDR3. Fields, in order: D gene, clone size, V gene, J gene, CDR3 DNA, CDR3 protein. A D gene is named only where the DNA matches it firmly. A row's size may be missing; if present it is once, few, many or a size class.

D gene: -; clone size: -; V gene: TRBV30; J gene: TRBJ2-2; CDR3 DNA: TGTGCCTGGAACGACGGTCGGGGCACCGGGGAGCTGTTTTTT; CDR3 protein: CAWNDGRGTGELFF
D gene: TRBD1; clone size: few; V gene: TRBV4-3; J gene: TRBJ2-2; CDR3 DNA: TGCGCCAGCAGCCATGGCGGGACAGGCTTCACCGGGGAGCTGTTTTTT; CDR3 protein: CASSHGGTGFTGELFF
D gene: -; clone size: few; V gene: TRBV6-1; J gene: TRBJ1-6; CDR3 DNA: TGTGCCTTGGACAGCCCTAATTCACCCCTCCACTTT; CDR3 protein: CALDSPNSPLHF
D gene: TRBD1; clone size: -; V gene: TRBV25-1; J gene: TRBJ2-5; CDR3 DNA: TGTGCCAGCAGTGAGGGCAGGGGGGAGACCCAGTACTTC; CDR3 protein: CASSEGRGETQYF
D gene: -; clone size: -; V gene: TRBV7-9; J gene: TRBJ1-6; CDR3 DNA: TGTGCCAGCAGCTTTTGGGACTGGGGTGCAGCACCCCTCCACTTT; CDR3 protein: CASSFWDWGAAPLHF
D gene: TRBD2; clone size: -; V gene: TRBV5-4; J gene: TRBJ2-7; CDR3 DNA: TGTGCCAGCAGCTTCGGCGGGGGGCCAACCTACGAGCAGTACTTC; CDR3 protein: CASSFGGGPTYEQYF
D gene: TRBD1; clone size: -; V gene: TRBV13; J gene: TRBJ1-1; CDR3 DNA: TGTGCCAGCAGCTTATATAATCCGGGACAGGGGGCGGTTAACACTGAAGCTTTCTTT; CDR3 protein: CASSLYNPGQGAVNTEAFF
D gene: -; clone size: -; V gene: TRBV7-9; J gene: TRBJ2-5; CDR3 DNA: TGTGCCAGCAGCTTCCAACTAGCTGAAGAGACCCAGTACTTC; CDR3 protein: CASSFQLAEETQYF
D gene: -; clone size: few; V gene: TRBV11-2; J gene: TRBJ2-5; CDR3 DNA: TGTGCCAGCAGCTTAGATCGGGAGACCCAGTACTTC; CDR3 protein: CASSLDRETQYF
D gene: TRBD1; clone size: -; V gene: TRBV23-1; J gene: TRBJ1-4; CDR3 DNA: TGCGCCAGCAGGACGGACAGGGGTCATGAAAAACTGTTTTTT; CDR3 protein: CASRTDRGHEKLFF
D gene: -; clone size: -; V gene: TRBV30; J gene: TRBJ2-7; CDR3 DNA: TGTGCCTGTACGACAGGCAAACTGTCCTACGAGCAGTACTTC; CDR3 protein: CACTTGKLSYEQYF
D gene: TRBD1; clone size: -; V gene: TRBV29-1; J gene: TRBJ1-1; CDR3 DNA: TGCAGCGCCCGCGCCGGGACAGGGGGCACTGAAGCTTTCTTT; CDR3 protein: CSARAGTGGTEAFF
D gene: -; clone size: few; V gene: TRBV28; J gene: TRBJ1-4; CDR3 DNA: TGTGCCAGCAGCCCCTCGGGAGAAGCGGAAAAACTGTTTTTT; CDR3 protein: CASSPSGEAEKLFF
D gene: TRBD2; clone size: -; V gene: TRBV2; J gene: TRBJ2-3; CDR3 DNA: TGTGCCAGCAGCTTCACGACTAGCGGTAGCACAGATACGCAGTATTTT; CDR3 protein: CASSFTTSGSTDTQYF
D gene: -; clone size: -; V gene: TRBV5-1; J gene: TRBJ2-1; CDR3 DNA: TGCGCCAGCAGCTTGGGGGGCGGGGAGTGGAGCTCCTACAATGAGCAGTTCTTC; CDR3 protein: CASSLGGGEWSSYNEQFF
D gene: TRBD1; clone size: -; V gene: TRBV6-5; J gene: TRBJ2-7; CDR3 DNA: TGTGCCAGCAGTTATGGGACAGGGTATTCCTACGAGCAGTACTTC; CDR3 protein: CASSYGTGYSYEQYF
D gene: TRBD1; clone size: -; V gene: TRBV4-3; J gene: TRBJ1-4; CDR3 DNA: TGCGCCAGCAGCCAAGAGGGACAGTCAACTAATGAAAAACTGTTTTTT; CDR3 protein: CASSQEGQSTNEKLFF
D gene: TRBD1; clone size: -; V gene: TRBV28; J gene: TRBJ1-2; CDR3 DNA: TGTGCCAGCAGTCCAGGGACAGGGGAGGATGGCTACACCTTC; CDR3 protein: CASSPGTGEDGYTF
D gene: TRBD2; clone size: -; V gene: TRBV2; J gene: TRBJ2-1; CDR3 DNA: TGTGCCAGCATCTTAGCGGGGGGGCTCAATGAGCAGTTCTTC; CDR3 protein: CASILAGGLNEQFF
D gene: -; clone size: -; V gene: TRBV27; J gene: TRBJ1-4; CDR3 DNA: TGTGCCAGCAGTTTATCATCAGGGTTGGAAGAAAAACTGTTTTTT; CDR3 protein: CASSLSSGLEEKLFF
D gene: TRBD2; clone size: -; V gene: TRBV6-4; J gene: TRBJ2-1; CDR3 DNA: TGTGCCAGCAGTGACGGTAGCGGGGGCCACAATGAGCAGTTCTTC; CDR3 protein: CASSDGSGGHNEQFF
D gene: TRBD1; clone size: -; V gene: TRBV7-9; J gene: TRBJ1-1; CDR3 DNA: TGTGCCAGCAGCATAAGACAGGGGAACACTGAAGCTTTCTTT; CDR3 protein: CASSIRQGNTEAFF
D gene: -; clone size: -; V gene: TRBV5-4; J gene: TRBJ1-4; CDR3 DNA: TGTGCCAGCAGCTTACATAATGAAAAACTGTTTTTT; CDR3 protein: CASSLHNEKLFF
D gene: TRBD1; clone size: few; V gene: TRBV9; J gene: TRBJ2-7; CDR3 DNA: TGTGCCAGCAGCGTAGGGACAGGGGGCAACTACGAGCAGTACTTC; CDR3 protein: CASSVGTGGNYEQYF
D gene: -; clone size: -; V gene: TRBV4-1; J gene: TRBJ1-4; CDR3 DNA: TGCGCCAGCAGCCAGACGGGAGGAACTACTAATGAAAAACTGTTTTTT; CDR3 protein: CASSQTGGTTNEKLFF
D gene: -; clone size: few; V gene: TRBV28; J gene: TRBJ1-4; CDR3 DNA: TGTGCCAGCAGCTACGCCCCAGGGCCGGGAGGTGAAAAACTGTTTTTT; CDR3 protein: CASSYAPGPGGEKLFF
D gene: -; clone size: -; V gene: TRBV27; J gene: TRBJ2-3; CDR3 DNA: TGTGCCAGCAGTTTAGCCGGGGTCACAGATACGCAGTATTTT; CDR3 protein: CASSLAGVTDTQYF